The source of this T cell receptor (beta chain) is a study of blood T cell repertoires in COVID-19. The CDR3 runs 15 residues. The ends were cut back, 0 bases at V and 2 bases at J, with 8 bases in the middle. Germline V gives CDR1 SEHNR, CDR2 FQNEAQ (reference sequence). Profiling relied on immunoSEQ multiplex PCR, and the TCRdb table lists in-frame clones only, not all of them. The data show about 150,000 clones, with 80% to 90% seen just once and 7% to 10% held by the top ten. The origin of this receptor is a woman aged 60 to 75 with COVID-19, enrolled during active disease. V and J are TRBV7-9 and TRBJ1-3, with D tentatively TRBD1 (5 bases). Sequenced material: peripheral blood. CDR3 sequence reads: CASSLARTTGNTIYF. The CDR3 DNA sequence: TGTGCCAGCAGCTTAGCTAGGACAACTGGAAACACCATATATTTT.